The 12 T cell receptor beta chains below were found in one sample sequenced in a study of blood T cell repertoires in COVID-19. Assay used: immunoSEQ multiplex PCR; TCRdb lists only in-frame clones, some missing. Among some 45,000 clones listed, 80% to 95% were seen once. Sequenced input: peripheral blood. These receptors were collected from a human donor in a cohort sampled during active COVID-19.

The rearrangement uses TRBV6-5 and TRBJ1-1, with TRBD1 matching 7 bases. This CDR3 is built from 14 residues. CDR1 is MNHEY, CDR2 SVGAGI, per germline. The junction had 3 bases not matched to a gene; V was cut back by 0 bases and J by 5 bases. The CDR3 region is CASSYSTGRTEAFF. CDR3 bases: TGTGCCAGCAGTTACTCGACAGGGAGGACTGAAGCTTTCTTT.

This chain connects TRBV6-5 to TRBJ2-5; tentatively, D is TRBD1 (5 bases). V lost 7 bases, J lost 5 bases, and 14 bases lay in between. The germline CDR1 and CDR2 sequences are MNHEY and SVGAGI. The CDR3 length is 13 residues. The CDR3 reads CASTHRLAETQYF. The CDR3 DNA follows: TGTGCCAGCACTCACAGGCTTGCGGAGACCCAGTACTTC.

V gene TRBV5-1 combines with J gene TRBJ1-6; no clear D. The CDR3 covers 14 residues. Trimming pared 4 bases from V and 14 bases from J, leaving 19 bases between. Germline-derived CDR1 and CDR2 are SGHRS and YFSETQ. The CDR3 bases are TGCGCCAGCAGCATAGCCTGGGGAGGCAGGACCCTCCACTTT. Its protein product is CASSIAWGGRTLHF.

This clone came up once. The gene calls are TRBV5-6 and TRBJ2-3; no clear D gene. The CDR3 consists of 11 residues. Germline V gene sequence: CDR1 SGHDT, CDR2 YYEEEE. The V end was cut by 0 bases, the J end by 11 bases, with 7 bases between. CDR3 nucleotides: TGTGCCAGCAGCTTGGAGTTAGAGCAGTATTTT. Translating gives CASSLELEQYF.

The J gene is TRBJ1-6, the V gene TRBV5-1; D perhaps matches TRBD1 (5 bases). Germline assignment: CDR1 SGHRS and CDR2 YFSETQ. Deletions cut 6 bases from V and 10 bases from J, with 17 bases between. This CDR3 region has 14 residues. Here the CDR3 DNA reads TGCGCCAGCACCAGCGAGGTGGGGCAATCACCCCTCCACTTT. The encoded protein is CASTSEVGQSPLHF.

The CDR3 spells CASSPDRVYGYTF. The DNA for the CDR3 is TGTGCCAGCTCGCCTGACAGGGTCTATGGCTACACCTTC. The genes are TRBV18 and TRBJ1-2; 7 nucleotides agree with TRBD1. This CDR3 region has 13 residues. CDR1 and CDR2 from the germline V gene are KGHSH and LQKENI. V lost 6 bases to trimming and J lost 4 bases; unmatched junction nucleotides: 5.

The chain has TRBV19 and TRBJ1-5; 8 nucleotides align to TRBD1. CDR3 length: 18 residues. Germline lookup yields CDR1 LNHDA and CDR2 SQIVND (reference sequence). J lost 4 bases, V lost 4 bases, and 15 bases had no gene match. CDR3: CASSTTGHRGRGNQPQHF. The CDR3 DNA follows: TGTGCCAGTAGTACTACCGGCCACAGGGGGAGAGGAAATCAGCCCCAGCATTTT.

The chain carries TRBV3-1 (or the pseudogene TRBV3-2) and TRBJ2-2; TRBD2 agrees at 14 bases. Unmatched junction bases numbered 1, after V lost 2 bases and J lost 5 bases. This CDR3 is 16 amino acids long. The germline gives CDR1 LGHDT, CDR2 YNNKEL (reference sequence). In DNA, the CDR3 is TGTGCCAGCAGCCAACGACTAGCGGGAGGGACCGGGGAGCTGTTTTTT. It translates to CASSQRLAGGTGELFF.

The sample holds one count of this clone. The chain carries TRBV5-4 and TRBJ2-3, with D uncertain. V dropped 3 bases and J dropped 1 base, with 3 bases sitting between them. The CDR3 consists of 12 residues. Germline V CDR1 and CDR2: SGHNT, YYREEE (reference sequence). CDR3 protein: CASSSGTDTQYF. CDR3 nucleotides: TGTGCCAGCAGCTCCGGCACAGATACGCAGTATTTT.

The chain links TRBV27 to TRBJ2-7; possibly TRBD2 for D (6 bases). The length of the CDR3 is 14 residues. The germline V and J ends were trimmed by 6 bases and 2 bases, with 14 bases remaining between them. Germline V gene data show CDR1 as MNHEY and CDR2 as SMNVEV (reference sequence). CDR3 coding DNA: TGTGCCAGCAGCCGGCGGGACCTCACCTACGAGCAGTACTTC. Protein product: CASSRRDLTYEQYF.

This clone has just a few counts. This rearrangement joins TRBV7-9 to TRBJ2-7; D might be TRBD2 (6 bases). CDR1 is SEHNR and CDR2 is FQNEAQ in the germline V gene (reference sequence). The CDR3 runs 13 residues. V shed 2 bases and J shed 7 bases, with 12 bases lying between them. CDR3: CASSLLSGGEQYF. The CDR3 coding sequence is TGTGCCAGCAGCTTACTCTCCGGGGGAGAGCAGTACTTC. Full variable domain (missing parts from reference TRBV7-9 and TRBJ2-7): DTGVSQNPRHKITKRGQNVTFRCDPISEHNRLYWYRQTLGQGPEFLTYFQNEAQLEKSRLLSDRFSAERPKGSFSTLEIQRTEQGDSAMYLCASSLLSGGEQYFGPGTRLTVT.

The rearrangement links TRBV27 to TRBJ2-1; 11 positions match TRBD2. In germline, CDR1 is MNHEY, CDR2 SMNVEV (reference sequence). This CDR3 is 14 amino acids long. V lost 6 bases to trimming and J lost 4 bases; unmatched junction nucleotides: 2. CDR3 sequence (DNA): TGTGCCAGCAGGGGACTAGCGGCTTACAATGAGCAGTTCTTC. As protein: CASRGLAAYNEQFF.